A selection of T cell receptor beta chains follows, all from one sample in a study of shared clonotypes between healthy human individuals. Assay used: immunoSEQ multiplex PCR; TCRdb lists only in-frame clones, some missing. This sample has roughly 490,000 clones, with approximately 80% found just once. Input material: PBMCs. The receptors come from a woman in her thirties or forties in good health. Some clones in this sample may be carry-over from other donors' samples. Each CDR3 is given without its conserved first and last residue. Each record gives: J gene, V gene, CDR3 protein.

j_call: TRBJ2-5
v_call: TRBV6-5
cdr3_aa: ASRGQTETQY

j_call: TRBJ1-1
v_call: TRBV29-1
cdr3_aa: SVSRSNTEAF

j_call: TRBJ2-1
v_call: TRBV19
cdr3_aa: ASSPTLTYNEQF

j_call: TRBJ2-3
v_call: TRBV13
cdr3_aa: ASSLSFTGGTDTQY

j_call: TRBJ1-1
v_call: TRBV27
cdr3_aa: ASWTGMNTEAF

j_call: TRBJ2-4
v_call: TRBV28
cdr3_aa: ASARGFGGAKNIQY

j_call: TRBJ2-6
v_call: TRBV2
cdr3_aa: ASSGQGGANVLT

j_call: TRBJ2-3
v_call: TRBV5-4
cdr3_aa: ASSYGRGSTDTQY

j_call: TRBJ2-5
v_call: TRBV2
cdr3_aa: ASRVTSAQETQY

j_call: TRBJ2-1
v_call: TRBV30
cdr3_aa: AWSLHRDEQF

j_call: TRBJ2-6
v_call: TRBV7-3
cdr3_aa: ASSLGQISSGANVLT

j_call: TRBJ2-1
v_call: TRBV5-1
cdr3_aa: ASSFPERLAGSEQF

j_call: TRBJ1-1
v_call: TRBV18
cdr3_aa: ASSPQGNTEAF

j_call: TRBJ1-2
v_call: TRBV28
cdr3_aa: ASSLRGEYGYT

j_call: TRBJ2-1
v_call: TRBV4-2
cdr3_aa: ASSQEGLGRDEQF

j_call: TRBJ1-1
v_call: TRBV6-4
cdr3_aa: ASSDSTGRTEAF

j_call: TRBJ2-7
v_call: TRBV6-1
cdr3_aa: ASSAIRDTSSYEQY

j_call: TRBJ1-1
v_call: TRBV10-2
cdr3_aa: ASSDLGAGTEAF

j_call: TRBJ1-4
v_call: TRBV29-1
cdr3_aa: SVGGDPTTNEKLF

j_call: TRBJ2-7
v_call: TRBV4-3
cdr3_aa: ASTPAGREGYEQY

j_call: TRBJ2-7
v_call: TRBV7-2
cdr3_aa: ASSPWGGGRAVLYEQY

j_call: TRBJ2-2
v_call: TRBV18
cdr3_aa: ASSRDRGHTGELF

j_call: TRBJ2-3
v_call: TRBV4-3
cdr3_aa: ASSLLMASGSTDTQY

j_call: TRBJ2-1
v_call: TRBV7-2
cdr3_aa: ASSTGLAGDEQF

j_call: TRBJ1-1
v_call: TRBV15
cdr3_aa: ATSGSMNTEAF

j_call: TRBJ2-2
v_call: TRBV5-1
cdr3_aa: ASTPTLTGLIGELF

j_call: TRBJ1-2
v_call: TRBV28
cdr3_aa: ASRWDNDYGYT

j_call: TRBJ2-3
v_call: TRBV5-1
cdr3_aa: ASSIRTSGTTDTQY

j_call: TRBJ2-7
v_call: TRBV28
cdr3_aa: ASSLLADSYEQY

j_call: TRBJ2-4
v_call: TRBV19
cdr3_aa: ASSIGTGVGIAKNIQY

j_call: TRBJ2-7
v_call: TRBV29-1
cdr3_aa: SVETSGVTYEQY

j_call: TRBJ2-7
v_call: TRBV27
cdr3_aa: ASSLYISGPAYEQY

j_call: TRBJ2-7
v_call: TRBV6-6
cdr3_aa: ASSRLLNSGNTD

j_call: TRBJ2-5
v_call: TRBV28
cdr3_aa: ASSPLAGVRETQY